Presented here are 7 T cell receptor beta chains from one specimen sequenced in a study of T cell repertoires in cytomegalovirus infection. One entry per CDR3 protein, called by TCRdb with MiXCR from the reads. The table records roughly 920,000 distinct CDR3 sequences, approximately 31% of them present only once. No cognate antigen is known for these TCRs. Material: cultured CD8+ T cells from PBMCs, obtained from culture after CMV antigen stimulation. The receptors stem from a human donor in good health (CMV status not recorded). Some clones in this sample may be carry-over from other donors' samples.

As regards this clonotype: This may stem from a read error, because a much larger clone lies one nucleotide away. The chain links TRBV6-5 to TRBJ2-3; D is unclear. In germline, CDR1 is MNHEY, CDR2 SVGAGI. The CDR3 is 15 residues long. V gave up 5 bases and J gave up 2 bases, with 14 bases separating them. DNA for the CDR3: TGTGCCAGCAGTAACGAGCCCCAGGACACAGATACGCAGTATTTT. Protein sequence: CASSNEPQDTDTQYF.

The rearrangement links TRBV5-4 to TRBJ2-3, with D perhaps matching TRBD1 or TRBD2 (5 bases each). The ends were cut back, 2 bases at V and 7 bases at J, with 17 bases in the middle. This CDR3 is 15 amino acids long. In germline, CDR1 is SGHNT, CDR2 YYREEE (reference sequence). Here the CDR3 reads CASSFGGIGGNTQYF. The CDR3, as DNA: TGTGCCAGCAGCTTTGGGGGTATTGGAGGTAATACGCAGTATTTT.

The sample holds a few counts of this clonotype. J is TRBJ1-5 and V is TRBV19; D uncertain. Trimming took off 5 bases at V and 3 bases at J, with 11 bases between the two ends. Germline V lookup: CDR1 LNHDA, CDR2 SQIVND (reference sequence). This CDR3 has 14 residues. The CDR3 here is CASSATFPNQPQHF. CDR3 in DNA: TGTGCCAGTAGTGCGACCTTTCCCAATCAGCCCCAGCATTTT.

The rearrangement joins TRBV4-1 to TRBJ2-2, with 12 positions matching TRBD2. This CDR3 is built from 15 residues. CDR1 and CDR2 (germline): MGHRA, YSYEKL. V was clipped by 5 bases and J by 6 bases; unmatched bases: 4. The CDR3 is CASSFRTSGAGELFF. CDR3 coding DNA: TGCGCCAGCAGCTTTAGGACTAGCGGGGCCGGGGAGCTGTTTTTT.

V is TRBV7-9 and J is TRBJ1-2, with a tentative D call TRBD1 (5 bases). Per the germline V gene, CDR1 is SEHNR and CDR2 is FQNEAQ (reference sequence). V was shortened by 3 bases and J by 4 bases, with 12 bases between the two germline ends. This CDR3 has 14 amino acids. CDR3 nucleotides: TGTGCCAGCAGCTTTAGGGGCGCGAGCTATGGCTACACCTTC. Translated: CASSFRGASYGYTF.

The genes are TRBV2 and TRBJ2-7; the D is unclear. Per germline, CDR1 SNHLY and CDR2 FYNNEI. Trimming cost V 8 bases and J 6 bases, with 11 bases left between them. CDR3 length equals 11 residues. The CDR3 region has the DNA TGTGCCAGCGACGACACGGTCGAGCAGTACGTC. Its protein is CASDDTVEQYV.

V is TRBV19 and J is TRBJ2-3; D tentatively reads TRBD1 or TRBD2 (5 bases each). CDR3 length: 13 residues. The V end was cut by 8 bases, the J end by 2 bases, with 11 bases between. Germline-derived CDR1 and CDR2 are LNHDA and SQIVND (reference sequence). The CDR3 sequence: CASGTLATDTQYF. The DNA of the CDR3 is TGTGCCAGTGGGACGCTTGCCACAGATACGCAGTATTTT.